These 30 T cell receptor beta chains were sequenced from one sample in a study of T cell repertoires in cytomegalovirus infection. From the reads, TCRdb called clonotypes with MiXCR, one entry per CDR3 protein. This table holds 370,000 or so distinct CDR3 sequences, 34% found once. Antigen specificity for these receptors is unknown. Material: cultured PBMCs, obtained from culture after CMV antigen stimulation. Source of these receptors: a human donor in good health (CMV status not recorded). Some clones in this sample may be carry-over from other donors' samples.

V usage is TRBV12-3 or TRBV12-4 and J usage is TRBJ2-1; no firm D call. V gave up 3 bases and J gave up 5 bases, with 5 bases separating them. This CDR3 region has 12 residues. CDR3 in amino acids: CASSFPHNEQFF. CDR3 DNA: TGTGCCAGCAGTTTCCCGCACAATGAGCAGTTCTTC.

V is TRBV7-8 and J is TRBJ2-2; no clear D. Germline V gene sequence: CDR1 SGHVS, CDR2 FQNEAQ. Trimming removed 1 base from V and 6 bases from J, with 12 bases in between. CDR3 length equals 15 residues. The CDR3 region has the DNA TGTGCCAGCAGCTTAGAGCCTACGTATTCCGGGGAGCTGTTTTTT. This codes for CASSLEPTYSGELFF.

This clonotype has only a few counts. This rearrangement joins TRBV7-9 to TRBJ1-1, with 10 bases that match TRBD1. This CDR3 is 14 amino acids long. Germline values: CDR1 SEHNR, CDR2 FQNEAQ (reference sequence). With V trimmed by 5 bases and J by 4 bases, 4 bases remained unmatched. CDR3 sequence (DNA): TGTGCCAGCAGCGGACAGGGGGACGGCACTGAAGCTTTCTTT. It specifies CASSGQGDGTEAFF.

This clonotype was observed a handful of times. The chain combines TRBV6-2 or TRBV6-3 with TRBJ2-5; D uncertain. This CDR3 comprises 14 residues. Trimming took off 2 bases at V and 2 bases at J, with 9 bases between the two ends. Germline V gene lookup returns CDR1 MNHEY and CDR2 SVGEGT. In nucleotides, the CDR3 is TGTGCCAGCAGTTACCTGGCCCTACAAGAGACCCAGTACTTC. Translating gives CASSYLALQETQYF.

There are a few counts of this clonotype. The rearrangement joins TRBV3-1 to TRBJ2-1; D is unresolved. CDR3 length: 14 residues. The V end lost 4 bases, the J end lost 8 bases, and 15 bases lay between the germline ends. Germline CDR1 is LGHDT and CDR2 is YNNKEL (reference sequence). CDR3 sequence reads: CASSPRVWPDEQFF. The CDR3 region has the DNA TGTGCCAGCAGCCCCCGGGTTTGGCCCGATGAGCAGTTCTTC.

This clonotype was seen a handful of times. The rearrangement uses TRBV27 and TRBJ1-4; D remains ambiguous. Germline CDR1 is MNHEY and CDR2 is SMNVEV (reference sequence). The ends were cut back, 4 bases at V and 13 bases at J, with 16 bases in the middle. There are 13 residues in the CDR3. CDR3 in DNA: TGTGCCAGCAGTTCCACGGCCCCTAAAGCACTGTTTTTT. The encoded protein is CASSSTAPKALFF.

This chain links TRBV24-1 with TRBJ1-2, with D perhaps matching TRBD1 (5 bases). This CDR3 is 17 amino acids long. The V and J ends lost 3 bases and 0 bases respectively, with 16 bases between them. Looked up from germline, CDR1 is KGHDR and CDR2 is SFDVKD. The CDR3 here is CATSDTEGSGANYGYTF. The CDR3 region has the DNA TGTGCCACCAGTGATACAGAGGGGAGCGGAGCTAACTATGGCTACACCTTC.

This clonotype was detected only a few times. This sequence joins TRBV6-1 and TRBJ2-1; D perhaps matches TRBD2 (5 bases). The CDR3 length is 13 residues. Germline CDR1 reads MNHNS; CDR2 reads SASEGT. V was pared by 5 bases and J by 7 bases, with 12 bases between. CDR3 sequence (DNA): TGTGCCAGCAGTTATGAGGGAGCTAATGAGCAGTTCTTC. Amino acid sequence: CASSYEGANEQFF.

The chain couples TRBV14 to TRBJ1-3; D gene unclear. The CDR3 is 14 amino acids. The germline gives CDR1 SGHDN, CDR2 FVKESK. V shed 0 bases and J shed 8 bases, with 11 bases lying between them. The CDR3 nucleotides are TGTGCCAGCAGCCAAGATGCACTTGGGGACACCATATATTTT. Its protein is CASSQDALGDTIYF.

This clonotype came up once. The CDR3 DNA reads as TGTGCCAGTAGCCGGGTAGGAGGGCCGGATCAGCCCCAGCATTTT. Its protein is CASSRVGGPDQPQHF. The chain uses TRBV19 and TRBJ1-5; D gene unclear. V was trimmed by 6 bases and J by 5 bases, leaving 17 bases between them. CDR1 is LNHDA, CDR2 SQIVND, per germline (reference sequence). This CDR3 region has 15 residues.

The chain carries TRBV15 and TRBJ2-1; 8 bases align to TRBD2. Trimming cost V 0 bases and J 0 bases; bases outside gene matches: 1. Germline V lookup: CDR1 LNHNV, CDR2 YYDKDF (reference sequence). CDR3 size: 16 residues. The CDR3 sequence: CATSRESGSSYNEQFF. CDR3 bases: TGTGCCACCAGCAGAGAAAGCGGGAGCTCCTACAATGAGCAGTTCTTC.

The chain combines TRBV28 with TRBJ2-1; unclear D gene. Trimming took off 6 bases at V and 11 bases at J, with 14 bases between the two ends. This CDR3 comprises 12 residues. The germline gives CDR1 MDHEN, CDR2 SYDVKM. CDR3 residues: CASSSVGWQQFF. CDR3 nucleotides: TGTGCCAGCAGCTCGGTGGGGTGGCAGCAGTTCTTC.

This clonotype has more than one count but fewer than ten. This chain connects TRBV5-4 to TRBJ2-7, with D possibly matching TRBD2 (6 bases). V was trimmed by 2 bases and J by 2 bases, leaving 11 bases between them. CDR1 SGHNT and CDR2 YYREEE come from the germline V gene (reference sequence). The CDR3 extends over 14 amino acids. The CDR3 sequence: CASSLSPGAYEQYF. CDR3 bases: TGTGCCAGCAGCTTAAGTCCGGGGGCCTACGAGCAGTACTTC.

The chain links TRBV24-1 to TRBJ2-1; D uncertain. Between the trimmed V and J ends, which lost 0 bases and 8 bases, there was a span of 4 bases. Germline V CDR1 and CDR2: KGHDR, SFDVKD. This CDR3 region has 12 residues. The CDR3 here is CATSDLVDEQFF. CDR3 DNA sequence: TGTGCCACCAGTGATTTGGTGGATGAGCAGTTCTTC.

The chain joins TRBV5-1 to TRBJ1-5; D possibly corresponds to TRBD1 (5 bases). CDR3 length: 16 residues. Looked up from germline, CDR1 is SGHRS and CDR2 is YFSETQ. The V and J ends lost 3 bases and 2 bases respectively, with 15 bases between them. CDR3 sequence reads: CASSSGFGGGNQPQHF. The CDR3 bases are TGCGCCAGCAGCTCGGGGTTTGGGGGAGGCAATCAGCCCCAGCATTTT. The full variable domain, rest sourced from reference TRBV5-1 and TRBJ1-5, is KAGVTQTPRYLIKTRGQQVTLSCSPISGHRSVSWYQQTPGQGLQFLFEYFSETQRNKGNFPGRFSGRQFSNSRSEMNVSTLELGDSALYLCASSSGFGGGNQPQHFGDGTRLSIL.

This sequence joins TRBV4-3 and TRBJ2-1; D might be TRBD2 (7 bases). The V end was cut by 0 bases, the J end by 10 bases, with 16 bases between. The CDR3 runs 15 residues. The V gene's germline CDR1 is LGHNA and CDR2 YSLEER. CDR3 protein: CASSQDRTRGDEQFF. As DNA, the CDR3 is TGCGCCAGCAGCCAAGATCGGACTAGGGGGGACGAGCAGTTCTTC.

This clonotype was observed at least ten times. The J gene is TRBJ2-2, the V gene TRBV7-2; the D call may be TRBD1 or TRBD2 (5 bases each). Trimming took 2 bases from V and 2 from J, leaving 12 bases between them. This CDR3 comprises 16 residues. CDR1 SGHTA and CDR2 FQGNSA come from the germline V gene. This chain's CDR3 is CASSLLPGRNTGELFF. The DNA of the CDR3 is TGTGCCAGCAGCTTACTTCCGGGACGTAACACCGGGGAGCTGTTTTTT.

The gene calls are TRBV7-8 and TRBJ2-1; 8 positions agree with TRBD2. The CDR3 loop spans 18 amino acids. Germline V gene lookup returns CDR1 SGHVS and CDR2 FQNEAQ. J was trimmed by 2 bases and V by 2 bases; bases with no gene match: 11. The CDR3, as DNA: TGTGCCAGCAGCTTAAGGCGCACCGGGACTAGTACCTACAATGAGCAGTTCTTC. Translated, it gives CASSLRRTGTSTYNEQFF.

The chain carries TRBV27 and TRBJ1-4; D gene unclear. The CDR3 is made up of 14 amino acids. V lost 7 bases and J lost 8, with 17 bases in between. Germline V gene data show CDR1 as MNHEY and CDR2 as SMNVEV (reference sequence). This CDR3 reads CASTSVGVWEKLFF. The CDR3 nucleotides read TGTGCCAGCACCTCCGTCGGAGTTTGGGAAAAACTGTTTTTT.

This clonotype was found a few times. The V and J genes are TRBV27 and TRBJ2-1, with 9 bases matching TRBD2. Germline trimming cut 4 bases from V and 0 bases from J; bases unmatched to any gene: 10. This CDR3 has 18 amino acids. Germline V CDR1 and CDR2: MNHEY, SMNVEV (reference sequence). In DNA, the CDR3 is TGTGCCAGCAGTTCCCTTACCGGCGGGAGGGGCTCCTACAATGAGCAGTTCTTC. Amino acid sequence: CASSSLTGGRGSYNEQFF.

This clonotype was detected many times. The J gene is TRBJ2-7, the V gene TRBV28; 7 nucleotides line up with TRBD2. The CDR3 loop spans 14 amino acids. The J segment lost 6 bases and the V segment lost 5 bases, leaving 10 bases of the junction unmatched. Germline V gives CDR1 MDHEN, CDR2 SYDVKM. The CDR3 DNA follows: TGTGCCAGCAGTCCCGAACGACTAGCTCGCGAGCAGTACGTC. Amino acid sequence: CASSPERLAREQYV.

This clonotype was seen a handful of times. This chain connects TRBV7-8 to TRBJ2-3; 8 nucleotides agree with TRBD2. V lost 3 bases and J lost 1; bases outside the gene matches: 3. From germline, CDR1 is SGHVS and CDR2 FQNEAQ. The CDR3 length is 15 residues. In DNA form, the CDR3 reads TGTGCCAGCAGCTTTCGGCGGGAGGGCACAGATACGCAGTATTTT. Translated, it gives CASSFRREGTDTQYF.

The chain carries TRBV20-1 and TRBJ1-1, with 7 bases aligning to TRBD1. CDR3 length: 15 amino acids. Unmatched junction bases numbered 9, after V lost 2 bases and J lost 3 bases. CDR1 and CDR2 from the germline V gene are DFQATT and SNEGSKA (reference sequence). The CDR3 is CSARNPQGKDTEAFF. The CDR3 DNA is TGCAGTGCTAGAAACCCACAGGGGAAAGACACTGAAGCTTTCTTT.

The CDR3: CASSLEGPGANVLTF. DNA for the CDR3: TGTGCCAGCAGCTTAGAGGGACCTGGGGCCAACGTCCTGACTTTC. V and J are TRBV11-1 and TRBJ2-6; perhaps D is TRBD1 or TRBD2 (5 bases each). The CDR3 spans 15 residues. CDR1 is SGHAT and CDR2 is FQDESV in the germline V gene (reference sequence). Trimming pared 1 base from V and 2 bases from J, leaving 6 bases between.

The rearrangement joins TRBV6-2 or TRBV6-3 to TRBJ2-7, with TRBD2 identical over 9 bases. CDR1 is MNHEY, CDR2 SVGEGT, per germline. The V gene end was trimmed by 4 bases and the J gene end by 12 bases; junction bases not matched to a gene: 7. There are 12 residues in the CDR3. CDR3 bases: TGTGCCAGCAGTTTCTCCCAGCGGGAGGTGTACTTC. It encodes CASSFSQREVYF.

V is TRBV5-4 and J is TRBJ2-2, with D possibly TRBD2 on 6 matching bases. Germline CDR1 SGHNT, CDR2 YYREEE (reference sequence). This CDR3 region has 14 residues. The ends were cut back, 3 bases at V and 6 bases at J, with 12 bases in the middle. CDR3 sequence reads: CASSSSATPGELFF. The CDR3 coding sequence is TGTGCCAGCAGCTCTAGCGCTACCCCCGGGGAGCTGTTTTTT.

CDR3 nucleotides: TGTGCCAGCAGCAGACAGAAGATGAACACTGAAGCTTTCTTT. This codes for CASSRQKMNTEAFF. The V call is TRBV12-3 or TRBV12-4, the J call TRBJ1-1; possibly TRBD1 for D (5 bases). The V and J ends lost 6 bases and 0 bases respectively, with 11 bases between them. The CDR3 totals 14 residues.

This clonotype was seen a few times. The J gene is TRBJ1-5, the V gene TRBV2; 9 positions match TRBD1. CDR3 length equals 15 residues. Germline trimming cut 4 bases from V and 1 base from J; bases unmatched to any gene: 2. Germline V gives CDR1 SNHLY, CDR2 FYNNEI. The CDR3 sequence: CASSGGQGSNQPQHF. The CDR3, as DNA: TGTGCCAGCAGTGGGGGACAGGGAAGCAATCAGCCCCAGCATTTT.

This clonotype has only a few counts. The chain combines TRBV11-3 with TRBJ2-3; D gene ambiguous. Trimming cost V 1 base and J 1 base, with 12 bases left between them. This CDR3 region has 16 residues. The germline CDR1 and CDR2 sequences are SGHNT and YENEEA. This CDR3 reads CASSLVEYRRTDTQYF. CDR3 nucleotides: TGTGCCAGCAGCTTAGTGGAGTACCGCCGCACAGATACGCAGTATTTT.

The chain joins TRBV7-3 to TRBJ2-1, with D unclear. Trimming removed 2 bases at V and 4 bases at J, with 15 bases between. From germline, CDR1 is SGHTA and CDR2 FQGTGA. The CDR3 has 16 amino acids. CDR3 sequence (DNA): TGTGCCAGCAGCTTACATCCGGCGGAGAGTTACAATGAGCAGTTCTTC. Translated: CASSLHPAESYNEQFF.